The 5 T cell receptor beta chains presented below share a single source sample, sequenced in a study of CD8+ T cells in alopecia areata. Treatment meaning: oral pan-JAK inhibitor, 5-10 mg twice daily. RNA extraction was followed by reverse transcription into cDNA, which acted as the sequencing template. Sequenced by immunoSEQ multiplex PCR; TCRdb stores in-frame clones only, minus some. The sample records 75,000 to 80,000 clones, around 61% being singletons. The sequencing here drew on CD8+ T cells sorted from blood, taken at week 24, from a patient treated with tofacitinib. These receptors originate from a human donor with alopecia areata.

This chain links TRBV7-9 with TRBJ2-7, with 16 bases that match TRBD2. J lost 5 bases, V lost 5 bases, and 9 bases had no gene match. The germline gives CDR1 SEHNR, CDR2 FQNEAQ (reference sequence). This CDR3 contains 17 residues. The CDR3: CASSAGLAGGPFNEQYF. Written as DNA, the CDR3 is TGTGCCAGCAGCGCGGGACTAGCGGGAGGGCCTTTTAACGAGCAGTACTTC. Looking up the rest from reference TRBV7-9 and TRBJ2-7 gives the full variable domain: DTGVSQNPRHKITKRGQNVTFRCDPISEHNRLYWYRQTLGQGPEFLTYFQNEAQLEKSRLLSDRFSAERPKGSFSTLEIQRTEQGDSAMYLCASSAGLAGGPFNEQYFGPGTRLTVT.

J is TRBJ2-7 and V is TRBV11-2, with D hard to call. V dropped 4 bases and J dropped 6 bases, with 10 bases sitting between them. There are 12 residues in the CDR3. The germline V gene encodes CDR1 SGHAT and CDR2 FQNNGV. The CDR3 sequence: CASSSDLGEQYF. The CDR3 nucleotides read TGTGCCAGCAGCTCAGACTTGGGCGAGCAGTACTTC.

This clone was seen a few times. The chain links TRBV18 to TRBJ2-4; D is perhaps TRBD1 or TRBD2 (6 bases each). The CDR3 is 15 amino acids. The germline CDR1 and CDR2 sequences are KGHSH and LQKENI. V lost 7 bases to trimming and J lost 4 bases, with 17 bases between them. In nucleotides, the CDR3 is TGTGCCAGCTACGGCCAGACAGGAGGGAAAAACATTCAGTACTTC. Translating gives CASYGQTGGKNIQYF.

This clone was seen a handful of times. The gene calls are TRBV5-6 and TRBJ1-1; D call uncertain. CDR3 length: 12 amino acids. Trimming took 3 bases from V and 10 from J, leaving 13 bases between them. Germline-derived CDR1 and CDR2 are SGHDT and YYEEEE. CDR3 nucleotide sequence: TGTGCCAGCAGCTCCTTATTCTTAGGAGCTTTCTTT. Protein sequence: CASSSLFLGAFF.

V and J are TRBV29-1 and TRBJ1-2; tentative D call: TRBD1 (6 bases). CDR1 and CDR2 (germline): SQVTM, ANQGSEA. There are 13 residues in the CDR3. V lost 0 bases and J 3 bases, leaving 8 bases between the germline ends. The CDR3 DNA sequence: TGCAGCGTTGAAGATACAGGGTACTATGGCTACACCTTC. Translation gives CSVEDTGYYGYTF. Complete variable domain (other parts from reference TRBV29-1 and TRBJ1-2): SAVISQKPSRDICQRGTSLTIQCQVDSQVTMMFWYRQQPGQSLTLIATANQGSEATYESGFVIDKFPISRPNLTFSTLTVSNMSPEDSSIYLCSVEDTGYYGYTFGSGTRLTVV.